This entry lists 25 T cell receptor beta chains sequenced from one sample in a study of T cell changes during pregnancy in multiple sclerosis. Generated by immunoSEQ multiplex PCR, the TCRdb table keeps only in-frame clones and is missing some. This table has about 24,000 clones, over 85% appearing once. The source material was CD8+ T cells from peripheral blood mononuclear cells, sampled in the third trimester of pregnancy. These receptors were taken from a female donor in good health, enrolled as a control in a pregnancy study.

The chain carries TRBV5-1 and TRBJ2-5; D is perhaps TRBD1 (5 bases). Germline CDR1 reads SGHRS; CDR2 reads YFSETQ. The CDR3 has 15 amino acids. Trimming took off 0 bases at V and 2 bases at J, with 11 bases between the two ends. The CDR3 sequence is CASSLALQGQETQYF. For the CDR3, the DNA is TGCGCCAGCAGCTTGGCCCTGCAGGGACAAGAGACCCAGTACTTC.

V and J are TRBV28 and TRBJ1-1; D is unclear. Germline V CDR1 and CDR2: MDHEN, SYDVKM. Deletions cut 6 bases from V and 6 bases from J, with 20 bases between. The CDR3 totals 15 residues. In DNA form, the CDR3 reads TGTGCCAGCAGCCCAACCGACACCTTACAGCCTGAAGCTTTCTTT. It yields the protein CASSPTDTLQPEAFF.

The rearrangement uses TRBV19 and TRBJ1-6; no reliable D call. This CDR3 has 12 residues. The V end was cut by 6 bases, the J end by 10 bases, with 10 bases between. Germline V gene data show CDR1 as LNHDA and CDR2 as SQIVND (reference sequence). DNA for the CDR3: TGTGCCAGTAGGAACGGAGGGTCACCCCTCCACTTT. Amino acid sequence: CASRNGGSPLHF.

This clone showed up just once. The rearrangement links TRBV27 to TRBJ1-2, with D hard to call. The CDR3 is 14 amino acids. Germline V gene sequence: CDR1 MNHEY, CDR2 SMNVEV (reference sequence). Trimming took off 0 bases at V and 4 bases at J, with 9 bases between the two ends. The CDR3 bases are TGTGCCAGCAGTTTATCGGCGGGATTCTATGGCTACACCTTC. This gives the protein CASSLSAGFYGYTF.

The rearrangement uses TRBV6-5 and TRBJ2-7; D may be TRBD1 (5 bases). CDR3 size: 16 residues. Germline V lookup: CDR1 MNHEY, CDR2 SVGAGI. Deletions cut 0 bases from V and 4 bases from J, with 16 bases between. CDR3 amino acids: CASSYSTLDRQYEQYF. The CDR3 DNA sequence: TGTGCCAGCAGTTACTCAACCCTGGACCGACAGTACGAGCAGTACTTC.

The genes are TRBV4-1 and TRBJ1-4; 8 bases are a match to TRBD1. This CDR3 is 15 amino acids long. The germline V gene encodes CDR1 MGHRA and CDR2 YSYEKL. Unmatched junction bases numbered 9, after V lost 6 bases and J lost 6 bases. CDR3 loop: CASRFQGAEDEKLFF. The CDR3 DNA follows: TGCGCCAGCAGGTTCCAGGGGGCGGAGGATGAAAAACTGTTTTTT.

The chain employs TRBV2 and TRBJ2-2; 8 bases fit TRBD2. The CDR3 is made up of 17 amino acids. Germline CDR1 reads SNHLY; CDR2 reads FYNNEI. After removal of 0 bases from V and 0 bases from J, the junction contained 3 bases not matched to a gene. In nucleotides, the CDR3 is TGTGCCAGCAGTGAAGCCGGTAGCGGGGCGAACACCGGGGAGCTGTTTTTT. It yields the protein CASSEAGSGANTGELFF.

The CDR3 DNA sequence: TGTGCCAGCAGCCAAGCCCAGGGCTATGGCTACACCTTC. It encodes CASSQAQGYGYTF. The chain couples TRBV14 to TRBJ1-2; D is possibly TRBD1 (5 bases). The CDR3 length is 13 residues. Per the germline V gene, CDR1 is SGHDN and CDR2 is FVKESK. Trimming removed 1 base from V and 4 bases from J, with 7 bases in between.

The chain combines TRBV6-1 with TRBJ2-7; 12 bases line up with TRBD1. This CDR3 is built from 16 residues. Trimming took 3 bases from V and 4 from J; bases not matched to a gene: 7. The germline V gene encodes CDR1 MNHNS and CDR2 SASEGT. The CDR3 DNA reads TGTGCCAGCAGTGAGGGGGACAGGGGGCAAGGTTACGAGCAGTACTTC. Translating it yields CASSEGDRGQGYEQYF.

This clone was detected only a few times. The CDR3 sequence is CASSELTGDTGELFF. The CDR3 region has the DNA TGTGCCAGCAGTGAATTAACCGGGGACACCGGGGAGCTGTTTTTT. The genes are TRBV25-1 and TRBJ2-2; D may be TRBD2 (5 bases). The germline V gene has CDR1 MGHDK and CDR2 SYGVNS. Trimming shortened V by 1 base and J by 3 bases, and 9 bases separated the two germline ends. The CDR3 consists of 15 residues.

The chain carries TRBV5-4 and TRBJ2-3, with 8 bases matching TRBD2. The germline V gene has CDR1 SGHNT and CDR2 YYREEE (reference sequence). The CDR3 runs to 16 residues. V gave up 1 base and J gave up 3 bases; unmatched junction bases: 7. This chain's CDR3 is CASSLWAGGVTDTQYF. The DNA for the CDR3 is TGTGCCAGCAGCTTGTGGGCGGGAGGAGTTACAGATACGCAGTATTTT. Combining the CDR3 with reference TRBV5-4 and TRBJ2-3 gives the whole variable domain ETGVTQSPTHLIKTRGQQVTLRCSSQSGHNTVSWYQQALGQGPQFIFQYYREEENGRGNFPPRFSGLQFPNYSSELNVNALELDDSALYLCASSLWAGGVTDTQYFGPGTRLTVL.

The chain is built from TRBV5-4 and TRBJ2-7; the match to TRBD2 covers 11 bases. V trimming: 2 bases; J trimming: 5 bases; junction bases outside the gene matches: 9. Germline CDR1 reads SGHNT; CDR2 reads YYREEE (reference sequence). The length of the CDR3 is 16 residues. For the CDR3, the DNA is TGTGCCAGCAGCTTCCATAGCGGGAGGGCGCTTAACGAGCAGTACTTC. Protein product: CASSFHSGRALNEQYF.

This sequence joins TRBV12-5 and TRBJ1-2; D is perhaps TRBD1 (6 bases). Germline V gene data show CDR1 as LGHNT and CDR2 as FRNRAP. V dropped 7 bases and J dropped 7 bases, with 22 bases sitting between them. CDR3 size: 15 residues. The CDR3 spells CASALYSGGQAGYTF. The DNA for the CDR3 is TGTGCTAGTGCCTTATATTCGGGGGGGCAGGCTGGCTACACCTTC.

V gene TRBV5-4 combines with J gene TRBJ1-5, with D maybe TRBD1 (5 bases). The germline V and J ends were trimmed by 5 bases and 3 bases, with 9 bases remaining between them. Looked up from germline, CDR1 is SGHNT and CDR2 is YYREEE (reference sequence). The CDR3 has 13 amino acids. CDR3 coding DNA: TGTGCCAGCAGGGAGGGGCCCAATCAGCCCCAGCATTTT. Protein sequence: CASREGPNQPQHF.

The gene calls are TRBV21-1 and TRBJ1-1. TRBV21-1 is flagged as a pseudogene. This CDR3 is 17 amino acids long. CDR3 sequence (DNA): TGTGCCAGCAGCAAAGCGTGGGAGGGGTCGGAGGACACTGAAGCTTTCTTT. Amino acid sequence: CASSKAWEGSEDTEAFF.

The CDR3, as DNA: TGTGCCAGCTCGTTAGCGGGAAGTAGCAATGAGCAGTTCTTC. Translation: CASSLAGSSNEQFF. The rearrangement joins TRBV2 to TRBJ2-1; 8 nucleotides line up with TRBD2. This CDR3 contains 14 residues. Germline V gene sequence: CDR1 SNHLY, CDR2 FYNNEI. Trimming took 8 bases from V and 6 from J; bases not matched to a gene: 9.

The chain joins TRBV18 to TRBJ2-7, with D maybe TRBD2 (6 bases). Germline lookup yields CDR1 KGHSH and CDR2 LQKENI. The CDR3 is 16 residues long. V dropped 3 bases and J dropped 5 bases, with 20 bases sitting between them. CDR3 sequence: CASSPKRSGLRDEQYF. CDR3 in DNA: TGTGCCAGCTCACCGAAGAGGAGCGGGTTAAGGGACGAGCAGTACTTC.

This CDR3 is CASSQGDRLETAEQYF. CDR3 sequence (DNA): TGCGCCAGCAGCCAAGGGGACAGACTAGAAACCGCCGAGCAGTACTTC. This rearrangement joins TRBV4-1 to TRBJ2-7; possibly TRBD1 for D (7 bases). Deletions cut 1 base from V and 6 bases from J, with 19 bases between. The CDR3 consists of 16 residues. CDR1 is MGHRA, CDR2 YSYEKL, per germline.

This clone was seen a handful of times. The V call is TRBV6-1, the J call TRBJ1-5, with 7 positions matching TRBD1. The length of the CDR3 is 13 residues. With 4 bases clipped from V and 6 bases from J, the junction kept 3 bases outside the gene matches. Germline CDR1 and CDR2: MNHNS and SASEGT. In nucleotides, the CDR3 is TGTGCCAGCAGTGGAGGGGACAGTCAGCCCCAGCATTTT. Amino acids: CASSGGDSQPQHF.

The V and J genes are TRBV5-1 and TRBJ2-3; 8 bases agree with TRBD1. This CDR3 is built from 15 residues. Trimming at V came to 2 bases and at J to 1 base, leaving 3 bases not matched to a gene. Germline V gives CDR1 SGHRS, CDR2 YFSETQ. The CDR3 DNA is TGCGCCAGCAGCTTAGGGACAGGCCGCACAGATACGCAGTATTTT. Its translation is CASSLGTGRTDTQYF.

The chain is built from TRBV28 and TRBJ1-1; D is perhaps TRBD1 (5 bases). V lost 6 bases to trimming and J lost 4 bases, with 18 bases between them. This CDR3 has 15 residues. Germline assignment: CDR1 MDHEN and CDR2 SYDVKM. The CDR3: CASSPGGEESTEAFF. As DNA, the CDR3 is TGTGCCAGCAGCCCCGGAGGGGAGGAAAGCACTGAAGCTTTCTTT.

The J gene is TRBJ1-2, the V gene TRBV11-2; D possibly corresponds to TRBD1 (6 bases). Germline V gene sequence: CDR1 SGHAT, CDR2 FQNNGV. V was cut by 5 bases and J by 2 bases, with 15 bases left in between. The CDR3 runs to 15 residues. The DNA for the CDR3 is TGTGCCAGCAGCGTCCCGGGACAAAGCAACTATGGCTACACCTTC. This encodes CASSVPGQSNYGYTF.

This clone has only one observation. The V call is TRBV7-9, the J call TRBJ2-1; 8 bases fit TRBD2. Per the germline V gene, CDR1 is SEHNR and CDR2 is FQNEAQ (reference sequence). V shed 0 bases and J 3 bases; nucleotides not matched to a gene: 1. The CDR3 runs to 15 residues. As DNA, the CDR3 is TGTGCCAGCAGCTTAGCTAGCGGGGTCTACAATGAGCAGTTCTTC. This gives the protein CASSLASGVYNEQFF.

The rearrangement links TRBV27 to TRBJ1-1; no reliable D call. The CDR3 has 13 residues. The V end lost 2 bases, the J end lost 4 bases, and 8 bases lay between the germline ends. In germline, CDR1 is MNHEY, CDR2 SMNVEV (reference sequence). CDR3: CASSLRGITEAFF. CDR3 coding DNA: TGTGCCAGCAGTTTACGGGGTATCACTGAAGCTTTCTTT.

The DNA for the CDR3 is TGCGCCAGCAGCTTGATTGGCGGGAGTACCACAGATACGCAGTATTTT. The encoded protein is CASSLIGGSTTDTQYF. The chain uses TRBV5-1 and TRBJ2-3; TRBD2 matches at 7 bases. The trim removed 1 base at V and 2 bases at J, leaving 7 bases unmatched. The CDR3 is 16 amino acids. In germline, CDR1 is SGHRS, CDR2 YFSETQ.